This T cell receptor beta chain was found in a study of beta chain features in type 1 diabetes. General observations from the study: Patients with Type 1 diabetes showed moderately but significantly shorter TCRB CDR3s in all four CD4+ subsets. Equally in patients and controls, shorter templates might have been favored by PCR. High TCR expression in some cells could lead to their over-representation in cDNA sequencing.

All of the isolated RNA was reverse transcribed, so expressed TCRB transcripts were sequenced. TCRdb's copy holds only in-frame clones and misses some; the assay was immunoSEQ multiplex PCR. The data contain around 500,000 clones, about 10% of them singletons. Germline V lookup: CDR1 SEHNR, CDR2 FQNEAQ (reference sequence). V gave up 5 bases and J gave up 4 bases; unmatched junction bases: 7. The length of the CDR3 is 15 residues. This clone came up a few times. What it binds is unknown. The source of this sequence is a woman aged 18 to 35 in good health. The sequenced material came from naive CD4+ T cells from blood. The genes are TRBV7-9 and TRBJ2-3; 9 bases map to TRBD1. The CDR3 DNA sequence: TGTGCCAGCAGCCCCGGGACAGGGCAGGCAGATACGCAGTATTTT. Residues: CASSPGTGQADTQYF.